This record looks at one T cell receptor beta chain sequence and its context. The data originate from a study of control samples from healthy donors and cancer patients. This CDR3 is built from 13 residues. Germline CDR1 is SQVTM and CDR2 is ANQGSEA. V was trimmed by 6 bases and J by 0 bases, leaving 9 bases between them. The table came from immunoSEQ multiplex PCR; TCRdb's copy has only in-frame clones and leaves some out. The profile shows around 150,000 clones, about 91% of them singletons. The specimen sequenced was blood. The sequence derives from a man aged 18 to 29 in good health. This chain uses TRBV29-1 with TRBJ2-4, with D maybe TRBD2 (6 bases). As DNA, the CDR3 is TGCAGCGTGCGGGACCTAGCCAAAAACATTCAGTACTTC. This encodes CSVRDLAKNIQYF.